The sequence of this TCR beta chain was determined in a study of spatial heterogeneity in lung cancer. Every individual TCR cDNA molecule carried its own unique molecular identifier, which allowed correction of PCR and sequencing errors. TCRdb re-analysed the 5' RACE reads in MiXCR, keeping a single row per CDR3 protein. The profile covers around 45,000 distinct CDR3 sequences, with roughly 15% appearing a single time and about 57% taken by the ten largest. This clonotype occurred many times. The antigen remains undetermined. The time point here: sample taken at primary tumor resection. Extraction of whole RNA from tumor, nontumor lung or frozen PBMC preceded unsorted sequencing. General observations from the study: Follow-up blood showed ubiquitous expanded tumor TCRs less than blood at resection did.

This CDR3 comprises 16 residues. Per germline, CDR1 SGHTA and CDR2 FQGNSA. V lost 7 bases, J lost 3 bases, and 13 bases stayed unmatched. This receptor was taken from a male donor with early-stage non-small cell lung cancer. The rearrangement joins TRBV7-2 to TRBJ1-1; 8 positions agree with TRBD1. The specimen comprised PBMCs, sampled at surgery. The CDR3 nucleotides are TGTGCCAGCACCCTAGCCGGGCAGGGGGCTCACACTGAAGCTTTCTTT. This translates into CASTLAGQGAHTEAFF.